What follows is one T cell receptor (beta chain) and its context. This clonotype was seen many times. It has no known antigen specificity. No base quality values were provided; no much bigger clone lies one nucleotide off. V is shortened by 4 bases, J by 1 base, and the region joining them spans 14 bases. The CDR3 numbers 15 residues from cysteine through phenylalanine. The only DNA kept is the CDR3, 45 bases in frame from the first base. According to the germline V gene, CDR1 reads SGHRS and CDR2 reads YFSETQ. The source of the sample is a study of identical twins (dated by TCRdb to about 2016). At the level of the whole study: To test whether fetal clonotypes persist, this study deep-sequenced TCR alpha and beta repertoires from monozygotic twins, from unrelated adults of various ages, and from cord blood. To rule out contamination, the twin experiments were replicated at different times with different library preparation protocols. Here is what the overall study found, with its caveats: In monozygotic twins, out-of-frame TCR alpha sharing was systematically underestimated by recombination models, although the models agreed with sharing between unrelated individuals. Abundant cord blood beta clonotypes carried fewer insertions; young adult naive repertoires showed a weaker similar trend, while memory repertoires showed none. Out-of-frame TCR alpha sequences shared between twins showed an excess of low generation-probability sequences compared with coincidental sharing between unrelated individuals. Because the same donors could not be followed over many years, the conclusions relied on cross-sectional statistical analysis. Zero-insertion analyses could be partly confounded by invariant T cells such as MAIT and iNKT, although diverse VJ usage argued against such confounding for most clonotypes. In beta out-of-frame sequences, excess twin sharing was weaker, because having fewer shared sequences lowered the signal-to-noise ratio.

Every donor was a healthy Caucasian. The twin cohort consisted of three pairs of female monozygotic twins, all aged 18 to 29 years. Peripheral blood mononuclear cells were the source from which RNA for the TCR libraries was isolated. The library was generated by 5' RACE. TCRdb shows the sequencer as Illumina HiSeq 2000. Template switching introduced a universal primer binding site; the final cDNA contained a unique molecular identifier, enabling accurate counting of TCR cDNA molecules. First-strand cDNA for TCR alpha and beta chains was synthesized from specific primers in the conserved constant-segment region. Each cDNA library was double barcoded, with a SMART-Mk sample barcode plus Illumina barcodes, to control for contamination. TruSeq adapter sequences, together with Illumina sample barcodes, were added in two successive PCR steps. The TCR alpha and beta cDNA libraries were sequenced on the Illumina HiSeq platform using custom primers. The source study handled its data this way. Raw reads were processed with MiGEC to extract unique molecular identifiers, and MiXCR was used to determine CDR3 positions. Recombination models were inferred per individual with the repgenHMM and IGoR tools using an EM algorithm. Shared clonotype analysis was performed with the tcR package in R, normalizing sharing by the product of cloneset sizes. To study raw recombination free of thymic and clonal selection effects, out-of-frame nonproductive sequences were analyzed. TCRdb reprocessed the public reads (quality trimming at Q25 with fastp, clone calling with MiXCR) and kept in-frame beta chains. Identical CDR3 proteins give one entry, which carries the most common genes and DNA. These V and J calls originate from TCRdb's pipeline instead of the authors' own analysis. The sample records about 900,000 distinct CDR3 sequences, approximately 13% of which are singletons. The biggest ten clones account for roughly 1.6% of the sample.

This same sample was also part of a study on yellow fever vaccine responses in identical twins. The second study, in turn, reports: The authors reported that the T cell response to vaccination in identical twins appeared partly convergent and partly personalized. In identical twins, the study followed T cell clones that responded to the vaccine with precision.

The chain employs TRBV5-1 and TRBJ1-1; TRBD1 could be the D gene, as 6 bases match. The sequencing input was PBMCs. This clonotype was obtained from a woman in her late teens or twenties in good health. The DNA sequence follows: TGCGCCAGCAGCGGTTCACAGGGATCGAACACTGAAGCTTTCTTT. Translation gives CASSGSQGSNTEAFF.